Below, 22 T cell receptor beta chains from the same sample are listed, as sequenced in a study of blood T cell repertoires in COVID-19. This table comes from immunoSEQ multiplex PCR, and its TCRdb copy is limited to in-frame clones, with some not included. The top ten clones hold over 1.2% of a sample with 200,000 to 300,000 clones, around 87% of them seen once. The sequenced sample was peripheral blood. The receptors come from a woman aged 40 to 50 who had recovered from COVID-19.

This clone is a singleton in its sample. Additional DNA sequences in this sample encode the identical CDR3. This chain connects TRBV2 to TRBJ1-1, with unresolved D. The germline V gene encodes CDR1 SNHLY and CDR2 FYNNEI. Trimming took off 4 bases at V and 1 base at J, with 7 bases between the two ends. The CDR3 consists of 13 residues. The CDR3 here is CASSVEKNTEAFF. DNA of the CDR3: TGTGCCAGCAGTGTCGAGAAGAACACTGAAGCTTTCTTT.

The gene calls are TRBV7-9 and TRBJ1-1, with unresolved D. The CDR3 extends over 15 amino acids. The germline V and J ends were trimmed by 3 bases and 1 base, with 12 bases remaining between them. Germline CDR1 and CDR2: SEHNR and FQNEAQ (reference sequence). The CDR3 DNA sequence: TGTGCCAGCAGCTTTGGGTCGGGGAAGAACACTGAAGCTTTCTTT. Protein product: CASSFGSGKNTEAFF.

CDR3 sequence (DNA): TGTGCCAGCAGCCCGGGGAAGCACGATACGCAGTATTTT. This encodes CASSPGKHDTQYF. This chain links TRBV27 with TRBJ2-3; D is perhaps TRBD2 (5 bases). CDR3 length: 13 amino acids. Trimming left V 6 bases short and J 6 bases short, with 13 bases between. The germline CDR1 and CDR2 sequences are MNHEY and SMNVEV (reference sequence).

V gene TRBV19 combines with J gene TRBJ2-1; D may be TRBD2 (6 bases). Between the trimmed V and J ends, which lost 8 bases and 0 bases, there was a span of 14 bases. CDR3 length: 15 residues. Germline V gene data show CDR1 as LNHDA and CDR2 as SQIVND (reference sequence). CDR3 nucleotides: TGTGCCAGTTTGGCGGGGCCCAGCTCCTACAATGAGCAGTTCTTC. Translating it yields CASLAGPSSYNEQFF.

Turning to this clone: A read error may account for a junction end that differs from germline. The rearrangement joins TRBV19 to TRBJ1-6; TRBD1 might be the D (5 bases). The CDR3 runs 14 residues. Germline V gene data show CDR1 as LNHDA and CDR2 as SQIVND (reference sequence). CDR3 bases: TGTGCCAGCAGTAGGACACCCTATAATTCACCCCTCCACTTT. Its translation is CASSRTPYNSPLHF.

This chain links TRBV12-5 with TRBJ1-1; maybe TRBD1 (5 bases). Trimming removed 4 bases at V and 5 bases at J, with 8 bases between. Looked up from germline, CDR1 is LGHNT and CDR2 is FRNRAP. This CDR3 is 12 amino acids long. The CDR3 bases are TGTGCTAGTGGTTCAGGGCTTACTGAAGCTTTCTTT. Translating it yields CASGSGLTEAFF.

The chain combines TRBV7-2 with TRBJ1-2, with a tentative D call TRBD1 (6 bases). The CDR3 has 13 residues. CDR1 and CDR2 (germline): SGHTA, FQGNSA. The ends were cut back, 4 bases at V and 4 bases at J, with 10 bases in the middle. CDR3 protein: CASSSTGSYGYTF. The CDR3 coding sequence is TGTGCCAGCAGCTCTACAGGGTCCTATGGCTACACCTTC.

The rearrangement joins TRBV9 to TRBJ2-1, with TRBD2 identical over 13 bases. Trimming took 4 bases from V and 4 from J; bases not matched to a gene: 5. Germline CDR1 SGDLS, CDR2 YYNGEE. There are 16 residues in the CDR3. The CDR3 reads CASSLGLAGNYNEQFF. In DNA form, the CDR3 reads TGTGCCAGCAGCCTGGGACTAGCGGGGAATTACAATGAGCAGTTCTTC.

The J gene is TRBJ2-7, the V gene TRBV5-4; D may be TRBD2 (7 bases). Germline-derived CDR1 and CDR2 are SGHNT and YYREEE (reference sequence). V shed 3 bases and J shed 3 bases, with 19 bases lying between them. The CDR3 contains 16 residues. The chain's CDR3 is CASSSRGGAGNYEQYF. CDR3 nucleotide sequence: TGTGCCAGCAGCTCCCGAGGGGGGGCCGGGAACTACGAGCAGTACTTC.

This sequence joins TRBV5-1 and TRBJ1-2; 7 nucleotides line up with TRBD1. The CDR3 has 13 amino acids. Losses at the gene ends were 8 bases for V and 4 bases for J; bases not matched to a gene: 8. Per germline, CDR1 SGHRS and CDR2 YFSETQ. CDR3 DNA: TGCGCCAGTAATCCGGGACAGAGCTATGGCTACACCTTC. It specifies CASNPGQSYGYTF.

This clone was seen ten or more times. The rearrangement uses TRBV2 and TRBJ2-1; D uncertain. The V gene lost 7 bases and the J gene lost 6 bases, with 13 bases spanning the gap. The CDR3 spans 13 residues. Germline values: CDR1 SNHLY, CDR2 FYNNEI. The CDR3 sequence is CASIREVGNEQFF. CDR3 sequence (DNA): TGTGCCAGCATCCGAGAGGTGGGCAATGAGCAGTTCTTC.

The rearrangement uses TRBV29-1 and TRBJ1-2; TRBD1 agrees at 7 bases. Germline V gene lookup returns CDR1 SQVTM and CDR2 ANQGSEA. With 6 bases clipped from V and 5 bases from J, the junction kept 6 bases outside the gene matches. The CDR3 extends over 12 amino acids. This CDR3 is CSVPGQKYGYTF. The CDR3 nucleotides read TGCAGCGTCCCGGGACAGAAGTATGGCTACACCTTC. The full variable domain, in which reference TRBV29-1 and TRBJ1-2 provide the parts outside the CDR3, is SAVISQKPSRDICQRGTSLTIQCQVDSQVTMMFWYRQQPGQSLTLIATANQGSEATYESGFVIDKFPISRPNLTFSTLTVSNMSPEDSSIYLCSVPGQKYGYTFGSGTRLTVV.

This sequence joins TRBV2 and TRBJ1-5, with TRBD1 matching over 7 bases. CDR3 length: 14 residues. The V and J ends lost 1 base and 6 bases, in that order; junction bases with no gene match: 3. Germline assignment: CDR1 SNHLY and CDR2 FYNNEI. The CDR3 sequence: CASSEEGAAQPQHF. The CDR3 DNA reads TGTGCCAGCAGTGAAGAGGGGGCGGCTCAGCCCCAGCATTTT.

The chain carries TRBV7-9 and TRBJ2-5; TRBD1 might be the D (6 bases). Trimming removed 1 base at V and 5 bases at J, with 14 bases between. The germline CDR1 and CDR2 sequences are SEHNR and FQNEAQ (reference sequence). The CDR3 has 15 residues. CDR3 sequence: CASSLGARTAETQYF. The CDR3 DNA sequence: TGTGCCAGCAGCTTAGGGGCCCGGACAGCGGAGACCCAGTACTTC.

The chain employs TRBV5-1 and TRBJ1-6, with D unclear. Deletions cut 0 bases from V and 10 bases from J, with 17 bases between. The CDR3 covers 16 residues. Looked up from germline, CDR1 is SGHRS and CDR2 is YFSETQ. The CDR3 DNA sequence: TGCGCCAGCAGCTTGGGTCCCGGGGAGTTGGGATCACCCCTCCACTTT. This codes for CASSLGPGELGSPLHF.

The V call is TRBV4-2, the J call TRBJ2-1; TRBD2 might be the D (5 bases). Trimming stripped 4 bases from V and 6 bases from J, with 19 bases between. This CDR3 comprises 16 residues. The germline V gene encodes CDR1 LGHNA and CDR2 YNFKEQ. The CDR3 nucleotides are TGTGCCAGCAGCCGGGAGATACGGACGGTTTTCAATGAGCAGTTCTTC. This encodes CASSREIRTVFNEQFF.

In its sample, this clone was seen a few times. This chain links TRBV9 with TRBJ1-6, with TRBD1 matching 7 bases. With 2 bases clipped from V and 7 bases from J, the junction kept 3 bases outside the gene matches. CDR3 length: 14 residues. Germline lookup yields CDR1 SGDLS and CDR2 YYNGEE. CDR3 DNA: TGTGCCAGCAGCGTGCGGGACAGAAATTCACCCCTCCACTTT. This sequence encodes CASSVRDRNSPLHF.

J is TRBJ1-1 and V is TRBV19, with a weak D call TRBD1 (6 bases). V gave up 4 bases and J gave up 0 bases, with 18 bases separating them. CDR1 LNHDA and CDR2 SQIVND come from the germline V gene (reference sequence). This CDR3 is 17 amino acids long. The CDR3 DNA sequence: TGTGCCAGTAGTAGGCCAGGGGATTACCTTATGAACACTGAAGCTTTCTTT. This codes for CASSRPGDYLMNTEAFF.

The V and J genes are TRBV6-5 and TRBJ2-5, with 12 nucleotides matching TRBD2. This CDR3 is 15 amino acids long. The V gene end was trimmed by 5 bases and the J gene end by 4 bases; junction bases not matched to a gene: 5. Germline V CDR1 and CDR2: MNHEY, SVGAGI. Written as DNA, the CDR3 is TGTGCCAGCAGTAAGAGACTAGCGGGGGTAGAGACCCAGTACTTC. Its protein is CASSKRLAGVETQYF.

This chain joins TRBV5-5 and TRBJ2-7; D is perhaps TRBD1 (6 bases). Germline V gene sequence: CDR1 SGHKS, CDR2 YYEKEE (reference sequence). The CDR3 is 14 residues long. V dropped 7 bases and J dropped 3 bases, with 17 bases sitting between them. CDR3 in amino acids: CASCQGTHYYEQYF. CDR3 nucleotide sequence: TGTGCCAGCTGCCAGGGGACGCACTACTACGAGCAGTACTTC.

The chain links TRBV7-2 to TRBJ2-3; TRBD2 matches 13 bases. The trim removed 3 bases at V and 4 bases at J, leaving 4 bases unmatched. There are 16 residues in the CDR3. The germline CDR1 and CDR2 sequences are SGHTA and FQGNSA. This chain's CDR3 is CASSFRLAGGSDTQYF. The CDR3 DNA follows: TGTGCCAGCAGCTTCAGACTAGCGGGGGGTTCAGATACGCAGTATTTT.

This chain links TRBV6-5 with TRBJ1-1; D uncertain. Germline V gives CDR1 MNHEY, CDR2 SVGAGI. The V end was cut by 4 bases, the J end by 9 bases, with 18 bases between. The CDR3 is made up of 14 amino acids. CDR3 residues: CASSFRLEGVQAFF. Here the CDR3 DNA reads TGTGCCAGCAGTTTCAGATTAGAGGGTGTCCAAGCTTTCTTT.